The entry that follows covers one TCR beta chain sequence. The data were taken from a study of blood T cell repertoires in COVID-19. Study-level information: PBMCs, B-cell-depleted T cells, or T cells were the source of the cDNA or gDNA that made up the material.

Generated by immunoSEQ multiplex PCR, the TCRdb table keeps only in-frame clones and is missing some. The sample yields about 260,000 clones, about nine tenths seen once. The V gene's germline CDR1 is SGHTA and CDR2 FQGNSA. The CDR3 sequence is 16 residues long. After removal of 2 bases from V and 4 bases from J, the junction contained 8 bases not matched to a gene. The specimen sequenced was PBMCs or T cells enriched from blood (not recorded which). The sequence was obtained from a man between 45 and 60 years old who had been exposed to COVID-19. The chain links TRBV7-2 to TRBJ2-5; 9 nucleotides align to TRBD2. The CDR3 DNA sequence: TGTGCCAGCAGCTTATCTGCGGGGGGGCGTCGAGAGACCCAGTACTTC. Amino acids: CASSLSAGGRRETQYF.